These 13 T cell receptor beta chains were sequenced from one sample in a study of T cells in Graves' hyperthyroidism and ophthalmopathy. Authors of the study amplified TCR beta CDR3 regions from RNA transcripts. A first-round RT-PCR of the TCR CDR3 used the HTBI primer set. MiXCR was run by TCRdb on the multiplex PCR reads, yielding one entry per CDR3 protein. Here the sample spans hundreds of thousands of distinct CDR3 sequences, around 14% being singletons. The sequenced material came from blood. Source of these receptors: a woman aged 25 to 39 with Graves' hyperthyroidism.

This clonotype was seen many times. V is TRBV6-1 and J is TRBJ1-2, with 7 bases matching TRBD1. J lost 7 bases, V lost 6 bases, and 8 bases had no gene match. This CDR3 contains 13 residues. Germline V gene lookup returns CDR1 MNHNS and CDR2 SASEGT. Here the CDR3 reads CASRLRQGSGYTF. CDR3 coding DNA: TGTGCCAGCAGGTTACGACAGGGTAGTGGCTACACCTTC.

The J gene is TRBJ2-1, the V gene TRBV19; TRBD2 aligns across 10 bases. Germline lookup yields CDR1 LNHDA and CDR2 SQIVND (reference sequence). There are 18 residues in the CDR3. The V gene end was trimmed by 5 bases and the J gene end by 1 base; junction bases not matched to a gene: 11. Written as DNA, the CDR3 is TGTGCCAGTAGTCCTCGGGAGCGGGAGGGGTCTTCCTACAATGAGCAGTTCTTC. This sequence encodes CASSPREREGSSYNEQFF. Full variable domain (remainder filled in from reference TRBV19 and TRBJ2-1): DGGITQSPKYLFRKEGQNVTLSCEQNLNHDAMYWYRQDPGQGLRLIYYSQIVNDFQKGDIAEGYSVSREKKESFPLTVTSAQKNPTAFYLCASSPREREGSSYNEQFFGPGTRLTVL.

This clonotype has ten or more counts. This chain uses TRBV3-1 with TRBJ1-1, with D perhaps matching TRBD1 (5 bases). Germline CDR1 reads LGHDT; CDR2 reads YNNKEL (reference sequence). Trimming pared 8 bases from V and 6 bases from J, leaving 19 bases between. CDR3 length: 14 amino acids. The CDR3 loop reads CASCPGAGFAEAFF. The CDR3 DNA sequence: TGTGCCAGCTGCCCCGGCGCAGGGTTCGCTGAAGCTTTCTTT.

This clonotype was observed at least ten times. J is TRBJ2-7 and V is TRBV2; D might be TRBD2 (6 bases). Germline V gene lookup returns CDR1 SNHLY and CDR2 FYNNEI. The CDR3 is made up of 14 amino acids. V was pared by 5 bases and J by 7 bases, with 18 bases between. The CDR3 DNA reads as TGTGCCAGCAGTCCGACCGACTGGGGGAGGGAGCAGTACTTC. Its translation is CASSPTDWGREQYF.

At least ten counts were recorded for this clonotype. One end of the junction is discordant with germline, which a read error may explain. The chain is built from TRBV2 and TRBJ2-1, with D maybe TRBD1 (5 bases). The V gene's germline CDR1 is SNHLY and CDR2 FYNNEI. CDR3 length equals 15 residues. For the CDR3, the DNA is TGTGCTAGCAGTAGGACATTGTCGACCTACAATGAGCAGTTCTTC. This gives the protein CASSRTLSTYNEQFF.

The table lists this clonotype with a count of one. This chain joins TRBV25-1 and TRBJ2-6; the D gene is possibly TRBD1 (7 bases). The germline V and J ends were trimmed by 3 bases and 0 bases, with 18 bases remaining between them. CDR1 is MGHDK, CDR2 SYGVNS, per germline. The CDR3 is made up of 19 amino acids. The CDR3 region is CASSDPLAQGGSGANVLTF. The CDR3 nucleotides read TGTGCCAGCAGTGACCCCCTCGCGCAGGGGGGCTCTGGGGCCAACGTCCTGACTTTC.

The chain joins TRBV2 to TRBJ2-5; 9 bases line up with TRBD2. The CDR3 is 12 amino acids. V lost 6 bases, J lost 5 bases, and 1 base stayed unmatched. CDR1 and CDR2 from the germline V gene are SNHLY and FYNNEI. CDR3 sequence: CASRLAGETQYF. The CDR3 DNA sequence: TGTGCCAGCAGACTAGCGGGTGAGACCCAGTACTTC.

This clonotype was seen more than once but under ten times. The gene calls are TRBV29-1 and TRBJ2-3, with no clear D. V was pared by 3 bases and J by 2 bases, with 6 bases between. Germline lookup yields CDR1 SQVTM and CDR2 ANQGSEA. This CDR3 comprises 12 residues. This chain's CDR3 is CSVEEHTDTQYF. In nucleotides, the CDR3 is TGCAGCGTTGAGGAGCACACAGATACGCAGTATTTT.

This clonotype was picked up many times. The chain employs TRBV20-1 and TRBJ2-1; unclear D gene. Germline values: CDR1 DFQATT, CDR2 SNEGSKA (reference sequence). With 6 bases removed from V and 7 bases from J, the gap between germline ends came to 7 bases. CDR3 size: 10 residues. CDR3 region: CSARHNEQFF. The CDR3 DNA sequence: TGCAGTGCCAGACATAATGAGCAGTTCTTC.

This clonotype turned up a few times. The chain couples TRBV7-2 to TRBJ1-6; D is undetermined. This CDR3 is built from 15 residues. Germline CDR1 SGHTA, CDR2 FQGNSA. Trimming shortened V by 0 bases and J by 9 bases, and 12 bases separated the two germline ends. CDR3 residues: CASSLAAGTGSPLHF. As DNA, the CDR3 is TGTGCCAGCAGCTTAGCGGCGGGTACCGGTTCACCCCTCCACTTT.

This clonotype was found many times. J is TRBJ2-5 and V is TRBV28; 8 bases align to TRBD2. V trimming: 10 bases; J trimming: 10 bases; junction bases outside the gene matches: 14. Germline lookup yields CDR1 MDHEN and CDR2 SYDVKM. The CDR3 runs to 13 residues. In DNA, the CDR3 is TGTGCCACTAGCGGGTCCCCAGTGGCGGACCAGTACTTC. Protein: CATSGSPVADQYF.

V and J are TRBV6-1 and TRBJ2-1, with 10 nucleotides matching TRBD1. The CDR3 runs 16 residues. The germline V gene has CDR1 MNHNS and CDR2 SASEGT. V lost 0 bases and J lost 7; bases outside the gene matches: 6. CDR3 DNA: TGTGCCAGCAGTGAAGCCGGGACAGGGGTCCAGAATGAGCAGTTCTTC. This codes for CASSEAGTGVQNEQFF.

V gene TRBV4-1 combines with J gene TRBJ1-1, with a tentative D call TRBD1 (5 bases). Between the trimmed V and J ends, which lost 1 base and 10 bases, there was a span of 13 bases. Per the germline V gene, CDR1 is MGHRA and CDR2 is YSYEKL. This CDR3 is 13 amino acids long. Written as DNA, the CDR3 is TGCGCCAGCAGCCAAGGGGGGGGTTCCGGAGCTTTCTTT. Its translation: CASSQGGGSGAFF.